This paragraph covers one TCR beta chain sequence. Its antigen remains unidentified. Samples of blood were obtained at baseline, on cycle 4 day 1, and on cycle 7 day 1. Data came from immunoSEQ multiplex PCR; TCRdb stores just in-frame clones and leaves some out. The table has about 82,000 clones, about 85% seen once. The sample is drawn from a study of OX40 agonist ivuxolimab in advanced cancers. Overall study context: Given to patients was ivuxolimab, an agonistic anti-OX40 (CD134) antibody. Treatment received earlier with anti-PD-1, anti-PD-L1 or anti-CTLA-4 agents was allowed, and over 30% had some.

There are 13 residues in the CDR3. The V and J ends lost 5 bases and 3 bases respectively, with 9 bases between them. Looked up from germline, CDR1 is SGHRS and CDR2 is YFSETQ. Broader study findings: CD8+ T cells (on average) carried more expanded clones than CD4+ T cells.

The clonotype originates from an adult with an advanced solid tumor such as melanoma, head and neck, liver or kidney cancer. The chain has TRBV5-1 and TRBJ1-5, with D perhaps TRBD1 (5 bases). Sequencing used CD4+ or CD8+ T cells sorted from blood, obtained in a trial of the OX40 agonist ivuxolimab. The CDR3 DNA is TGCGCCAGCAGTCGAGGGGACAATCAGCCCCAGCATTTT. Its translation is CASSRGDNQPQHF.